These T cell receptor beta chains were read from a single sample in a study of T-cell memory formation after mild COVID-19. A single record per CDR3 protein comes from TCRdb applying MiXCR to the 5' RACE reads. Among 350,000 or so distinct CDR3 sequences listed, 13% were seen once. Input material: PBMCs or a T cell subset sorted from them (not recorded which). Every receptor here comes from a man between 18 and 29 years old who had mild COVID-19 (a few samples of this study predate the infection). Cell type and time point are not known. Each CDR3 is given with its conserved first and last residue. The order of the fields is J gene, clone size, V gene, D gene, CDR3 DNA, CDR3 protein. The D gene is left open where the match is weak. Rows may omit the clone size; those that give it use once, few, many or a size class.

j_gene: TRBJ1-2
abundance: NA
v_gene: TRBV6-6
d_gene: NA
CDR3nt: TGTGCCAGCAGAACGACAGATTATGGCTACACCTTC
CDR3aa: CASRTTDYGYTF

j_gene: TRBJ2-4
abundance: NA
v_gene: TRBV11-2
d_gene: TRBD2
CDR3nt: TGTGCCAGCTCGGGACTAGCGGGGGGGGTTGCAAACATTCAGTACTTC
CDR3aa: CASSGLAGGVANIQYF

j_gene: TRBJ2-5
abundance: few
v_gene: TRBV7-9
d_gene: NA
CDR3nt: TGTGCCAGCAGCTCATCCGGACTACGTAGAGAGACCCAGTACTTC
CDR3aa: CASSSSGLRRETQYF

j_gene: TRBJ1-1
abundance: many
v_gene: TRBV5-1
d_gene: NA
CDR3nt: TGCGCCAGCAGATCTGGGGCTCGGACTGAAGCTTTCTTT
CDR3aa: CASRSGARTEAFF

j_gene: TRBJ2-3
abundance: NA
v_gene: TRBV6-5
d_gene: TRBD2
CDR3nt: TGTGCCAGCACCAAACTAGCGGGGGAGAATACGCAGTATTTT
CDR3aa: CASTKLAGENTQYF

j_gene: TRBJ2-3
abundance: many
v_gene: TRBV7-2
d_gene: TRBD2
CDR3nt: TGTGCCAGCAGCTCCGGACTAGCCGCAGATACGCAGTATTTT
CDR3aa: CASSSGLAADTQYF

j_gene: TRBJ2-3
abundance: many
v_gene: TRBV4-3
d_gene: TRBD1
CDR3nt: TGCGCCAGCAGCCAGTCCCCAGGGGGTGGTTTAGCAGATACGCAGTATTTT
CDR3aa: CASSQSPGGGLADTQYF

j_gene: TRBJ1-2
abundance: many
v_gene: TRBV11-2
d_gene: TRBD1
CDR3nt: TGTGCCAGCAGCATAGGACAGGGGTATGGCTACACCTTC
CDR3aa: CASSIGQGYGYTF

j_gene: TRBJ1-2
abundance: NA
v_gene: TRBV4-2
d_gene: NA
CDR3nt: TGTGCCAGCAGCCAAGATTTTGGGGAAAGGGGCTACACCTTC
CDR3aa: CASSQDFGERGYTF

j_gene: TRBJ2-1
abundance: few
v_gene: TRBV4-3
d_gene: NA
CDR3nt: TGCGCCAGCAGCCAGCAACCGGGGAATGAGCAGTTCTTC
CDR3aa: CASSQQPGNEQFF

j_gene: TRBJ2-3
abundance: many
v_gene: TRBV6-5
d_gene: NA
CDR3nt: TGTGCCAGCAGTCCCAACGGGGCAGGGGACGATACGCAGTATTTT
CDR3aa: CASSPNGAGDDTQYF

j_gene: TRBJ1-1
abundance: few
v_gene: TRBV3-1
d_gene: NA
CDR3nt: TGTGCCAGCGGAAAGCGGGTTAACACTGAAGCTTTCTTT
CDR3aa: CASGKRVNTEAFF

j_gene: TRBJ2-3
abundance: few
v_gene: TRBV24-1
d_gene: NA
CDR3nt: TGTGCCACCAGTGGAGGTCGGGGACCGACCACAGATACGCAGTATTTT
CDR3aa: CATSGGRGPTTDTQYF

j_gene: TRBJ1-2
abundance: NA
v_gene: TRBV5-1
d_gene: NA
CDR3nt: TGCGCCAGCAGCTTGACAGGGTCGGGCTATGGCTACACCTTC
CDR3aa: CASSLTGSGYGYTF

j_gene: TRBJ1-4
abundance: few
v_gene: TRBV6-5
d_gene: TRBD1
CDR3nt: TGTGCCAGCAGACTAACAGGGGGTAGTGAAAAACTGTTTTTT
CDR3aa: CASRLTGGSEKLFF

j_gene: TRBJ2-7
abundance: NA
v_gene: TRBV27
d_gene: NA
CDR3nt: TGTGCCAGCAGTTTTTCGGGTAGGGGCGAGCAGTACTTC
CDR3aa: CASSFSGRGEQYF

j_gene: TRBJ2-7
abundance: NA
v_gene: TRBV6-2/TRBV6-3
d_gene: TRBD2
CDR3nt: TGTGCCAGCAGCCCGCGGTCCCCCGCAAAAAAGATCGCTAGCGGGGGCCAAAGCTCCTACGAGCAGTACTTC
CDR3aa: CASSPRSPAKKIASGGQSSYEQYF

j_gene: TRBJ2-3
abundance: few
v_gene: TRBV20-1
d_gene: NA
CDR3nt: TGCAGTGCTAGAGATCAAGGTGACGGGGGGCGGTATACGCAGTATTTT
CDR3aa: CSARDQGDGGRYTQYF

j_gene: TRBJ2-5
abundance: many
v_gene: TRBV20-1
d_gene: NA
CDR3nt: TGCAGTGCTACCTACGGGACCCTGAGGGAGACCCAGTACTTC
CDR3aa: CSATYGTLRETQYF

j_gene: TRBJ2-2
abundance: NA
v_gene: TRBV7-2
d_gene: NA
CDR3nt: TGTGCCAGCAGCTTACCTAGGCCACTTCGCGACACCGGGGAGCTGTTTTTT
CDR3aa: CASSLPRPLRDTGELFF

j_gene: TRBJ1-4
abundance: NA
v_gene: TRBV6-2/TRBV6-3
d_gene: NA
CDR3nt: TGTGCCAGCCGAACCTCGTGGGGAAATGAAAAACTGTTTTTT
CDR3aa: CASRTSWGNEKLFF

j_gene: TRBJ2-4
abundance: few
v_gene: TRBV20-1
d_gene: NA
CDR3nt: TGCAGTGCTAGAGTATTACGGACGGCAAAAAACATTCAGTACTTC
CDR3aa: CSARVLRTAKNIQYF

j_gene: TRBJ2-5
abundance: many
v_gene: TRBV7-2
d_gene: TRBD1
CDR3nt: TGTGCCAGCAGCTTGCAACAGGGGACGGAGACCCAGTACTTC
CDR3aa: CASSLQQGTETQYF

j_gene: TRBJ2-3
abundance: few
v_gene: TRBV4-1
d_gene: TRBD1
CDR3nt: TGCGCCAGCAGCTGGGACAGTTCCACAGATACGCAGTATTTT
CDR3aa: CASSWDSSTDTQYF

j_gene: TRBJ2-2
abundance: few
v_gene: TRBV4-1
d_gene: NA
CDR3nt: TGCGCCAGCAGCCAAGATCGGGGGAGAGCCGGGGAGCTGTTTTTT
CDR3aa: CASSQDRGRAGELFF

j_gene: TRBJ2-3
abundance: once
v_gene: TRBV10-3
d_gene: NA
CDR3nt: TGTGCCATCAGTGGGACTTTGGGGGGCTACTATGATACGCAGTATTTT
CDR3aa: CAISGTLGGYYDTQYF

j_gene: TRBJ1-2
abundance: few
v_gene: TRBV6-1
d_gene: NA
CDR3nt: TGTGCCAGCAAGGACCACTATGGCTACACCTTC
CDR3aa: CASKDHYGYTF

j_gene: TRBJ2-5
abundance: NA
v_gene: TRBV18
d_gene: NA
CDR3nt: TGTGCCAGCTCACCATGGGCGGAAGAGACCCAGTACTTC
CDR3aa: CASSPWAEETQYF

j_gene: TRBJ2-1
abundance: few
v_gene: TRBV2
d_gene: NA
CDR3nt: TGTGCCAGCAGTGAACCCTTGGGAACTCTGCTAAACAATGAGCAGTTCTTC
CDR3aa: CASSEPLGTLLNNEQFF

j_gene: TRBJ2-5
abundance: few
v_gene: TRBV2
d_gene: TRBD1
CDR3nt: TGTGCCAGCAGCGGGGGGACAGGGCAAGAGACCCAGTACTTC
CDR3aa: CASSGGTGQETQYF

j_gene: TRBJ1-2
abundance: few
v_gene: TRBV10-3
d_gene: NA
CDR3nt: TGTGCCATCAGTGAGACCGACACCGTCTATGGCTACACCTTC
CDR3aa: CAISETDTVYGYTF

j_gene: TRBJ1-1
abundance: NA
v_gene: TRBV18
d_gene: NA
CDR3nt: TGTGCCAGCTCACCATCCCCTGCCCTCACTGAAGCTGTCTTT
CDR3aa: CASSPSPALTEAVF

j_gene: TRBJ1-2
abundance: NA
v_gene: TRBV12-3/TRBV12-4
d_gene: TRBD1
CDR3nt: TGTGCCAGCAGTCCGGGACAGCCCTATGGCTACACCTTC
CDR3aa: CASSPGQPYGYTF

j_gene: TRBJ2-7
abundance: few
v_gene: TRBV5-6
d_gene: TRBD1
CDR3nt: TGTGCCAGCAGCTCCCCGGGACAGGGGGCCTCCTACGAGCAGTACTTC
CDR3aa: CASSSPGQGASYEQYF

j_gene: TRBJ2-2
abundance: NA
v_gene: TRBV4-1
d_gene: TRBD2
CDR3nt: TGCGCCAGCAGCCTCAGGGCCAGGGAGGGCACCGGGGAGCTGTTTTTT
CDR3aa: CASSLRAREGTGELFF

j_gene: TRBJ1-5
abundance: NA
v_gene: TRBV12-3/TRBV12-4
d_gene: NA
CDR3nt: TGTGCCAGCAGCCCCGGGCAGGGGTTAAATCAGCCCCAGCATTTT
CDR3aa: CASSPGQGLNQPQHF

j_gene: TRBJ1-1
abundance: many
v_gene: TRBV5-5
d_gene: NA
CDR3nt: TGTGCCAGCAGCTTGGAGGTCACTGAAGCTTTCTTT
CDR3aa: CASSLEVTEAFF

j_gene: TRBJ1-2
abundance: NA
v_gene: TRBV18
d_gene: NA
CDR3nt: TGTGCCAGCTCACCGGTGGGAGGGGATGGCTACACCTTC
CDR3aa: CASSPVGGDGYTF

j_gene: TRBJ1-1
abundance: few
v_gene: TRBV7-6
d_gene: NA
CDR3nt: TGTGCCAGCAGCTTCGGGAGGTTGAACACTGAAGCTTTCTTT
CDR3aa: CASSFGRLNTEAFF

j_gene: TRBJ1-1
abundance: NA
v_gene: TRBV7-2
d_gene: TRBD1
CDR3nt: TGTGCCAGCAGCGACAGACGGGCAGGGGGCCTCACTGAAGCTTTCTTT
CDR3aa: CASSDRRAGGLTEAFF

j_gene: TRBJ1-5
abundance: few
v_gene: TRBV21-1
d_gene: NA
CDR3nt: TGTGCCAGCAGCAAAAATGGGCTAGGACAGAGTAGTCAGCCCCAGCATTTT
CDR3aa: CASSKNGLGQSSQPQHF

j_gene: TRBJ1-2
abundance: NA
v_gene: TRBV6-5
d_gene: NA
CDR3nt: TGTGCCAGCAGTTACTCGATACAGATGGGCTACACCTTC
CDR3aa: CASSYSIQMGYTF

j_gene: TRBJ2-5
abundance: few
v_gene: TRBV2
d_gene: NA
CDR3nt: TGTGCCAGCAGTGAAGTTTCTGCGGGCTTTGAGACCCAGTACTTC
CDR3aa: CASSEVSAGFETQYF

j_gene: TRBJ2-2
abundance: NA
v_gene: TRBV28
d_gene: NA
CDR3nt: TGTGCCAGCAGTCCTCAGACCACGAACACCGGGGAGCTGTTTTTT
CDR3aa: CASSPQTTNTGELFF

j_gene: TRBJ2-2
abundance: many
v_gene: TRBV5-1
d_gene: NA
CDR3nt: TGCGCCAGCAGATGGGGCGGGGCGAACACCGGGGAGCTGTTTTTT
CDR3aa: CASRWGGANTGELFF

j_gene: TRBJ2-1
abundance: NA
v_gene: TRBV6-5
d_gene: TRBD1
CDR3nt: TGTGCCAGCAGCCCCCTACGACAGGGACCAAACAATGAGCAGTTCTTC
CDR3aa: CASSPLRQGPNNEQFF

j_gene: TRBJ1-1
abundance: NA
v_gene: TRBV28
d_gene: NA
CDR3nt: TGTGCCAGCAGTTTTTATCGGACAGTGAACACTGAAGCTTTCTTT
CDR3aa: CASSFYRTVNTEAFF

j_gene: TRBJ2-2
abundance: NA
v_gene: TRBV11-3
d_gene: NA
CDR3nt: TGTGCCAGCAGCGAAGGGAGGGGGAAAAAATTCACCGGGGAGCTGTTTTTT
CDR3aa: CASSEGRGKKFTGELFF

j_gene: TRBJ1-4
abundance: NA
v_gene: TRBV3-1
d_gene: NA
CDR3nt: TGTGCCAGCAGCCGTACGTACAGCCCAGTGGAAAAACTGTTTTTT
CDR3aa: CASSRTYSPVEKLFF

j_gene: TRBJ1-1
abundance: NA
v_gene: TRBV6-5
d_gene: NA
CDR3nt: TGTGCCAGCAGTTACGAGGGGGACACTGAAGCTTTCTTT
CDR3aa: CASSYEGDTEAFF